This T cell receptor (beta chain) was sequenced during a study of control samples from healthy donors and cancer patients. This clone came up once. The CDR3 is made up of 13 amino acids. Germline loops: CDR1 GTSNPN, CDR2 SVGIG (reference sequence). V was clipped by 8 bases and J by 2 bases, with 13 bases between them. Clones were read by immunoSEQ multiplex PCR, and TCRdb kept only the in-frame ones, dropping some. The profile covers roughly 99,000 clones, with roughly four fifths appearing a single time and 1.5% to 2% taken by the ten largest. The source is a man aged 55 to 70 in good health. Specimen: blood. The chain links TRBV30 to TRBJ1-3; D not resolved. The CDR3 DNA follows: TGTGCCAGCACTCTAAGGGCTGGAAACACCATATATTTT. This translates into CASTLRAGNTIYF.